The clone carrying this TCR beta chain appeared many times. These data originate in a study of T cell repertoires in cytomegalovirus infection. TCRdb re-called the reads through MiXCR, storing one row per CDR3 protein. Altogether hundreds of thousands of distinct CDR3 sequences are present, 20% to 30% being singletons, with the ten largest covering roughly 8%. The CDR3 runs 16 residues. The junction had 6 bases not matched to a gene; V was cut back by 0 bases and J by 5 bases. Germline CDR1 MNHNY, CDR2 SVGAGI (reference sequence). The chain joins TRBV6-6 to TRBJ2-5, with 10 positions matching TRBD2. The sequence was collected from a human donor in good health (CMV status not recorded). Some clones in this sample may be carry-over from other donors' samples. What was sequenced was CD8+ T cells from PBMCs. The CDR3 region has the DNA TGTGCCAGCAGTTACTCTAGCGGGGGGCGGTATGAGACCCAGTACTTC. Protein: CASSYSSGGRYETQYF.